This T cell receptor (beta chain) was identified in a study of regulatory T cells in long-lasting Graves disease. Study observations and caveats: Persistent patients had more shared public clonotypes (under 3,000) than new patients (around 1,000). The study found lower TCR diversity in persistent Graves' patients than in newly diagnosed ones.

The time point here: newly diagnosed GD, antithyroid drugs for less than 3 months. Making the TCR library involved RNA that had been extracted from PBMCs. Diagnosis followed American Thyroid Association guidelines for Graves' disease. CDR3 length: 13 residues. Trimming pared 6 bases from V and 0 bases from J, leaving 7 bases between. The germline V gene encodes CDR1 SEHNR and CDR2 FQNEAQ (reference sequence). Through Arm-PCR of CDR3 regions and iRepertoire HTBI primers, TCR beta libraries were built. In TCRdb, the multiplex PCR reads were re-called with MiXCR into one record per CDR3 protein. The data contain about 500,000 distinct CDR3 sequences, 12% of them singletons. This clonotype has a count of ten or more. The antigen remains undetermined. Separately, the same data were catalogued under a study of T cells in Graves' hyperthyroidism and ophthalmopathy.

This TCR derives from a woman aged 25 to 39 with Graves disease. V usage is TRBV7-9 and J usage is TRBJ2-3; no reliable D call. Sequenced here: peripheral blood mononuclear cells (PBMCs), sampled at new diagnosis, from a patient treated with antithyroid drugs. This CDR3 reads CASRSSSTDTQYF. The CDR3 coding sequence is TGTGCCAGCAGGTCTTCTAGCACAGATACGCAGTATTTT.